The rows below give T cell receptor beta chains drawn from one sample of a study of T-cell reconstitution after alpha-beta-depleted transplantation in children. TCRdb fed the PCR reads into MiXCR, producing one record per CDR3 protein. The profile covers nearly 350,000 distinct CDR3 sequences, with 15% to 20% appearing a single time and 35% to 50% taken by the ten largest. This specimen was PBMCs, mostly from graft donor cells, taken 360 days after TCRalphabeta/CD19-depleted stem cell transplant. The receptors derive from a male patient between 2 and 10 years old who had a stem cell transplant for acute lymphoblastic leukemia, so the T cells may come from the graft donor. Both conserved end residues are part of each CDR3. The order of the fields is J gene, V gene, CDR3 protein.

j_call: TRBJ2-7
v_call: TRBV7-9
cdr3_aa: CASSSGTVLYEQYF

j_call: TRBJ1-6
v_call: TRBV7-3
cdr3_aa: CASSRSGQGNSPLHF

j_call: TRBJ2-3
v_call: TRBV20-1
cdr3_aa: CSVGRETDTQYF

j_call: TRBJ2-7
v_call: TRBV28
cdr3_aa: CASSFLNEQYF

j_call: TRBJ2-7
v_call: TRBV5-1
cdr3_aa: CASSPPLGTGGHEQYF

j_call: TRBJ2-2
v_call: TRBV12-3/TRBV12-4
cdr3_aa: CASSLLLAGASTGELFF

j_call: TRBJ2-7
v_call: TRBV20-1
cdr3_aa: CSARSGAGIGSYEQYF

j_call: TRBJ1-5
v_call: TRBV12-3/TRBV12-4
cdr3_aa: CASSLNMVRQPQHF

j_call: TRBJ2-1
v_call: TRBV20-1
cdr3_aa: CSAYTSGYQFF

j_call: TRBJ2-1
v_call: TRBV3-1
cdr3_aa: CASSQRTSGYNEQFF

j_call: TRBJ2-1
v_call: TRBV27
cdr3_aa: CATGLAGGFLGNEQFF

j_call: TRBJ2-1
v_call: TRBV4-2
cdr3_aa: CASSQENSPLMGGSTINEQFF

j_call: TRBJ2-3
v_call: TRBV20-1
cdr3_aa: CSAWEVAGESDTQYF

j_call: TRBJ2-7
v_call: TRBV5-6
cdr3_aa: CASSAATETYEQYF

j_call: TRBJ2-7
v_call: TRBV12-3/TRBV12-4
cdr3_aa: CASSAPGTGHYEQYF

j_call: TRBJ2-3
v_call: TRBV14
cdr3_aa: CASSLRPGQGTDTQYF

j_call: TRBJ2-7
v_call: TRBV27
cdr3_aa: CASRHLTSGYEQYF

j_call: TRBJ2-3
v_call: TRBV9
cdr3_aa: CASSVGPQGPDTQYF

j_call: TRBJ2-1
v_call: TRBV10-3
cdr3_aa: CATRETSGRTNEQFF

j_call: TRBJ2-1
v_call: TRBV11-1
cdr3_aa: CASSEGPPNNEQFF

j_call: TRBJ2-2
v_call: TRBV12-3/TRBV12-4
cdr3_aa: CASSFLGNTGELFF

j_call: TRBJ2-5
v_call: TRBV7-8
cdr3_aa: CASSSLSASETQYF

j_call: TRBJ2-6
v_call: TRBV4-3
cdr3_aa: CASSQDSSDVLTF

j_call: TRBJ2-5
v_call: TRBV11-2
cdr3_aa: CASSSGLARDRQETQYF

j_call: TRBJ2-1
v_call: TRBV29-1
cdr3_aa: CSVGTLRDGEQFF

j_call: TRBJ2-7
v_call: TRBV29-1
cdr3_aa: CSVAPRFNDEQYF

j_call: TRBJ2-5
v_call: TRBV6-2/TRBV6-3
cdr3_aa: CATGGLARETQYF

j_call: TRBJ2-5
v_call: TRBV29-1
cdr3_aa: CSVWPVSYQETQYF